The 15 T cell receptor beta chains reported below all come from one sample, sequenced in a study of memory CD4+ T cells and cytomegalovirus serostatus. The method was immunoSEQ multiplex PCR; TCRdb's version includes in-frame clones alone and lacks a portion of them. The sample yields 45,000 to 55,000 clones, 75% to 85% seen once. Single viable CD3+CD4+CD8-CD45RO+ cells were sorted as the memory CD4+ T cells. The sequenced material came from memory CD4+ T cells from blood. The receptors here all came from an adult in good health and CMV-seronegative.

This clone was observed a handful of times. The chain joins TRBV6-1 to TRBJ2-4; D tentatively fits TRBD1 or TRBD2 (5 bases each). Looked up from germline, CDR1 is MNHNS and CDR2 is SASEGT. Trimming took off 5 bases at V and 1 base at J, with 12 bases between the two ends. The length of the CDR3 is 15 residues. Here the CDR3 reads CASSTRGAAKNIQYF. The CDR3 DNA sequence: TGTGCCAGCAGTACTAGGGGTGCGGCCAAAAACATTCAGTACTTC.

The chain links TRBV5-1 to TRBJ2-2, with 8 positions matching TRBD1. CDR3 size: 14 residues. The germline gives CDR1 SGHRS, CDR2 YFSETQ. V lost 4 bases, J lost 3 bases, and 2 bases stayed unmatched. The CDR3 sequence is CASSQGADTGELFF. As DNA, the CDR3 is TGCGCCAGCAGCCAGGGGGCGGACACCGGGGAGCTGTTTTTT. The variable domain in full, completed from reference TRBV5-1 and TRBJ2-2, reads KAGVTQTPRYLIKTRGQQVTLSCSPISGHRSVSWYQQTPGQGLQFLFEYFSETQRNKGNFPGRFSGRQFSNSRSEMNVSTLELGDSALYLCASSQGADTGELFFGEGSRLTVL.

The genes are TRBV10-2 and TRBJ1-1; no clear D. The V end lost 0 bases, the J end lost 0 bases, and 8 bases lay between the germline ends. This CDR3 region has 15 residues. Per germline, CDR1 WSHSY and CDR2 SAAADI. CDR3 region: CASSESRLLNTEAFF. In DNA form, the CDR3 reads TGCGCCAGCAGTGAGTCCCGACTGTTGAACACTGAAGCTTTCTTT.

This clone showed up just a few times. The genes are TRBV7-6 and TRBJ2-1; 8 bases fit TRBD2. Germline V gene sequence: CDR1 SGHVS, CDR2 FNYEAQ. The CDR3 has 14 residues. The V and J ends lost 5 bases and 8 bases, in that order; junction bases with no gene match: 8. In nucleotides, the CDR3 is TGTGCCAGCAGCGCCGGACTAGCTCGGTATGAGCAGTTCTTC. The encoded protein is CASSAGLARYEQFF.

The chain's CDR3 is CATSEGNNEQFF. The CDR3 DNA reads as TGTGCCACCAGCGAGGGGAACAATGAGCAGTTCTTC. The chain recombines TRBV15 with TRBJ2-1, with D perhaps matching TRBD1 or TRBD2 (5 bases each). V was shortened by 5 bases and J by 5 bases, with 7 bases between the two germline ends. Looked up from germline, CDR1 is LNHNV and CDR2 is YYDKDF (reference sequence). This CDR3 is 12 amino acids long.

The chain combines TRBV7-6 with TRBJ2-7; D gene unclear. The germline CDR1 and CDR2 sequences are SGHVS and FNYEAQ. CDR3 length: 15 residues. The ends were cut back, 1 base at V and 2 bases at J, with 12 bases in the middle. CDR3 bases: TGTGCCAGCAGCTTAGGGGCCGGGTCTCCCTACGAGCAGTACTTC. Translation gives CASSLGAGSPYEQYF.

The chain recombines TRBV5-4 with TRBJ2-7; D possibly corresponds to TRBD1 (6 bases). Trimming took off 0 bases at V and 6 bases at J, with 10 bases between the two ends. The CDR3 covers 13 residues. The V gene's germline CDR1 is SGHNT and CDR2 YYREEE (reference sequence). CDR3 sequence reads: CASSLGQGSEQYF. In DNA form, the CDR3 reads TGTGCCAGCAGCTTGGGTCAGGGGAGCGAGCAGTACTTC. The whole variable domain, filled in from reference TRBV5-4 and TRBJ2-7, reads ETGVTQSPTHLIKTRGQQVTLRCSSQSGHNTVSWYQQALGQGPQFIFQYYREEENGRGNFPPRFSGLQFPNYSSELNVNALELDDSALYLCASSLGQGSEQYFGPGTRLTVT.

This clone came up a few times. V gene TRBV25-1 combines with J gene TRBJ1-1; no reliable D call. Trimming shortened V by 3 bases and J by 8 bases, and 7 bases separated the two germline ends. Germline V gene lookup returns CDR1 MGHDK and CDR2 SYGVNS. CDR3 length: 11 amino acids. CDR3 sequence (DNA): TGTGCCAGCAGTGATCGTCGGGAAGCTTTCTTT. Translation: CASSDRREAFF.

The chain joins TRBV6-4 to TRBJ2-1, with 9 positions matching TRBD2. This CDR3 is 17 amino acids long. The trim removed 5 bases at V and 0 bases at J, leaving 8 bases unmatched. In germline, CDR1 is MRHNA, CDR2 SNTAGT. CDR3 amino acids: CASSLGLAGSSYNEQFF. CDR3 DNA sequence: TGTGCCAGCAGTTTGGGCCTAGCGGGAAGCTCCTACAATGAGCAGTTCTTC.

The count of this clone is one. The chain uses TRBV5-1 and TRBJ2-7; D unclear. The V gene lost 0 bases and the J gene lost 6 bases, with 16 bases spanning the gap. The CDR3 extends over 15 amino acids. CDR1 is SGHRS and CDR2 is YFSETQ in the germline V gene. CDR3 nucleotide sequence: TGCGCCAGCAGCTTGGAAGGCAGAGGTTCCGGCGAGCAGTACTTC. Translation gives CASSLEGRGSGEQYF.

The J gene is TRBJ2-3, the V gene TRBV5-4, with 15 bases identical to TRBD2. The CDR3 length is 18 residues. V dropped 4 bases and J dropped 7; count of bases not matched to a gene: 13. Germline V gene data show CDR1 as SGHNT and CDR2 as YYREEE (reference sequence). CDR3 sequence: CASSPSLGLAGGWYTQYF. The CDR3 DNA sequence: TGTGCCAGCAGCCCATCCCTGGGACTAGCGGGAGGATGGTATACGCAGTATTTT.

This clone was observed many times. The chain links TRBV27 to TRBJ1-5; D call uncertain. The CDR3 totals 15 residues. With 2 bases removed from V and 1 base from J, the gap between germline ends came to 9 bases. The germline CDR1 and CDR2 sequences are MNHEY and SMNVEV (reference sequence). As DNA, the CDR3 is TGTGCCAGCAGTTTAGGGCGGGAAAGCAATCAGCCCCAGCATTTT. As protein: CASSLGRESNQPQHF.

This clone came up a few times. The chain carries TRBV21-1 and TRBJ2-3. TRBV21-1 is listed as a pseudogene. CDR3 length: 10 amino acids. CDR3 nucleotides: TGTGCCAGCAGCAGAGATACGCAGTATTTT. It yields the protein CASSRDTQYF.

V is TRBV30 and J is TRBJ2-7, with D possibly TRBD2 on 6 matching bases. V was shortened by 1 base and J by 6 bases, with 10 bases between the two germline ends. The CDR3 covers 12 residues. Germline V gene data show CDR1 as GTSNPN and CDR2 as SVGIG (reference sequence). CDR3 sequence: CAWSGFGGEQYF. The DNA of the CDR3 is TGTGCCTGGAGTGGGTTCGGGGGCGAGCAGTACTTC. Filled out from reference TRBV30 and TRBJ2-7, the complete variable domain reads SQTIHQWPATLVQPVGSPLSLECTVEGTSNPNLYWYRQAAGRGLQLLFYSVGIGQISSEVPQNLSASRPQDRQFILSSKKLLLSDSGFYLCAWSGFGGEQYFGPGTRLTVT.

V is TRBV30 and J is TRBJ2-7; no clear D. The length of the CDR3 is 12 residues. Trimming stripped 1 base from V and 3 bases from J, with 7 bases between. Per germline, CDR1 GTSNPN and CDR2 SVGIG (reference sequence). The CDR3 region has the DNA TGTGCCTGGAGTGGCCACAGCTACGAGCAGTACTTC. It codes for CAWSGHSYEQYF.